This T cell receptor beta chain was recovered during a study of beta chain features in type 1 diabetes. The study reverse transcribed the entire isolated RNA, so it sequenced expressed TCRB transcripts. Sequenced naive, central memory and regulatory T cell samples produced an average of around 3.8 million reads. The data were produced by immunoSEQ multiplex PCR, yet TCRdb's version contains in-frame clones alone and is incomplete. There are fewer than 650,000 clones in the sample; about 16% occur only once, and about 0.097% lies in the top ten. Findings of the study overall: For Type 1 diabetes patients, all four CD4+ subsets carried TCRB CDR3s that were moderately but significantly shorter.

Germline-derived CDR1 and CDR2 are ENHRY and SYGVKD. The CDR3 totals 11 residues. With 4 bases removed from V and 7 bases from J, the gap between germline ends came to 6 bases. This clone was observed many times. Its antigen remains unidentified. The J gene is TRBJ2-3, the V gene TRBV10-3; D gene unclear. This sequence originates from a man aged 18 to 30 in good health. Input material: naive CD4+ T cells from blood. The CDR3 DNA follows: TGTGCCATCAGTGGTATGAATACGCAGTATTTT. Protein sequence: CAISGMNTQYF.